This T cell receptor (beta chain) was captured by sequencing in a study of T cell clusters in autoimmune cytopenias. One tube held mixed TRB-A and TRB-B primer pools for touch-down PCR. TCRdb reanalyzed the multiplex PCR reads, giving one entry per CDR3 protein sequence and no DNA. Here the sample table reports about 4,200 distinct CDR3 sequences. TRB amplification used approximately 250 ng of peripheral blood genomic DNA. The CDR3 runs 14 residues. In germline, CDR1 is GTSNPN, CDR2 SVGIG (reference sequence). These data were also reused for a study on T cell repertoires in aging, cancer and after chemotherapy.

Sequences were obtained from peripheral blood. The origin of this receptor is a human donor in good health. The J gene is TRBJ2-3, the V gene TRBV30; TCRdb designates TRBD2, a call that cannot be tested without DNA. The CDR3 sequence: CAWNSGVSTDTQYF.